The sequence of this T cell receptor (beta chain) was determined in a study of CD8 T cells in ankylosing spondylitis. TCRdb re-called the 5' RACE reads with MiXCR, one entry per CDR3 protein. The data hold 150,000 to 200,000 distinct CDR3 sequences, with 18% observed a single time. The specimen was blood, either unsorted or a sorted T cell fraction (not recorded which). This sequence was found in a male donor with ankylosing spondylitis or in good health (not recorded which).

The DNA for the CDR3 is TGTGCCATGGGACAGGGACACACTGAAGCTTTCTTT. This translates into CAMGQGHTEAFF. The J gene is TRBJ1-1, the V gene TRBV10-3, with 9 bases matching TRBD1. V dropped 9 bases and J dropped 3; count of bases not matched to a gene: 2. The CDR3 runs 12 residues. Germline CDR1 ENHRY, CDR2 SYGVKD.